The 6 T cell receptor beta chains presented below share a single source sample, sequenced in a study of cytomegalovirus exposure and HLA in healthy donors listed by TCRdb under 2017. Library prep was done by the immunoSEQ multiplex PCR assay. For the multiplex PCR, a mixture combining 60 forward primers for TCR Vbeta segments and 13 reverse primers for TCR Jbeta segments was used. This immuneACCESS table, as held by TCRdb, lists in-frame sequences with V and J called but not all clones. Of the missing ones, under half trace to an unresolved V gene in checked studies; the others have no known cause. For this sample there are 150,000 to 200,000 clones; around 70% appear just once. Approximately 4.4% of the sample is taken by the ten largest. Sequencing was carried out using PBMCs. The receptors stem from a man aged 18 to 29 in good health and CMV-seropositive.

The chain joins TRBV6-5 to TRBJ2-3, with 8 nucleotides matching TRBD2. V dropped 2 bases and J dropped 0; count of bases not matched to a gene: 4. Germline V CDR1 and CDR2: MNHEY, SVGAGI. The CDR3 is 16 residues long. CDR3 amino acids: CASSYSSGKSTDTQYF. The CDR3 coding sequence is TGTGCCAGCAGTTACAGTAGCGGGAAAAGCACAGATACGCAGTATTTT.

This clone was counted only a few times. V and J are TRBV6-1 and TRBJ2-1; 8 nucleotides align to TRBD2. The CDR3 spans 16 residues. Germline V CDR1 and CDR2: MNHNS, SASEGT. J gave up 4 bases and V 2 bases, and 7 bases lay outside the gene matches. CDR3 in amino acids: CASSELASGPYNEQFF. The CDR3 DNA reads as TGTGCCAGCAGTGAATTGGCTAGCGGGCCTTACAATGAGCAGTTCTTC.

This sequence joins TRBV7-9 and TRBJ2-2; 7 bases line up with TRBD1. Looked up from germline, CDR1 is SEHNR and CDR2 is FQNEAQ (reference sequence). V was pared by 4 bases and J by 0 bases, with 5 bases of the junction left unmatched. The CDR3 has 16 amino acids. CDR3: CASSSGQVTNTGELFF. DNA for the CDR3: TGTGCCAGCAGCTCCGGACAGGTTACGAACACCGGGGAGCTGTTTTTT.

This clone turned up a few times. This CDR3 is CASSLRTAQPQHF. The CDR3 DNA reads TGTGCCAGCAGTTTACGGACTGCTCAGCCCCAGCATTTT. The chain carries TRBV28 and TRBJ1-5; no definite D call. V lost 2 bases and J 6 bases, leaving 8 bases between the germline ends. Germline loops: CDR1 MDHEN, CDR2 SYDVKM. CDR3 length: 13 residues.

This clone was seen just once. This chain links TRBV9 with TRBJ2-1; perhaps TRBD2 as D (6 bases). Germline loops: CDR1 SGDLS, CDR2 YYNGEE. The CDR3 spans 17 residues. V was clipped by 4 bases and J by 9 bases, with 26 bases between them. CDR3 nucleotide sequence: TGTGCCAGCAGCCCCACGCTCGAACTAGCAGGGTACCGTGAGCAGTTCTTC. Amino acids: CASSPTLELAGYREQFF.

The V and J genes are TRBV6-6 and TRBJ1-5; 9 nucleotides match TRBD1. V shed 4 bases, J shed 7 bases, and the junction held 5 bases outside the gene matches. The germline gives CDR1 MNHNY, CDR2 SVGAGI (reference sequence). This CDR3 has 14 amino acids. The CDR3 DNA sequence: TGTGCCAGCAGTTCCACAGGGGGCGGACAGCCCCAGCATTTT. Encoded protein: CASSSTGGGQPQHF.